This T cell receptor (beta chain) was sequenced for a study of identical twins. The study, taken as a whole, reports: Recombination models fit unrelated individuals' TCR alpha sharing but underestimated twins'. Insertions ran lower in abundant cord blood beta clonotypes, though not in memory repertoires.

Trimming took 1 base from V and 2 from J, leaving 5 bases between them. This CDR3 has 13 amino acids. CDR1 MNHNS and CDR2 SASEGT come from the germline V gene. A universal primer binding site was introduced by template switching. The final cDNA contained unique molecular identifiers. TCRdb re-analysed the 5' RACE reads in MiXCR, keeping a single row per CDR3 protein. This sample carries just under 650,000 distinct CDR3 sequences, just over 7% of them seen once, and the ten largest clones take around 1.6%. Regarding this clonotype: Its specificity is unknown.

These sequences were also reported in another study, on yellow fever vaccine responses in identical twins.

The sequence came from a woman aged 18-29 years in good health. The chain carries TRBV6-1 and TRBJ1-1; D is unclear. The sample taken for sequencing was PBMCs. CDR3 sequence: CASSEVRNTEAFF. The CDR3 bases are TGTGCCAGCAGTGAAGTCAGAAACACTGAAGCTTTCTTT.